This T cell receptor beta chain comes out of a study of response to subunit inactivated influenza vaccine. Each CDR3 protein is one row after TCRdb ran MiXCR on the RT-PCR reads. The sample has almost 250,000 distinct CDR3 sequences, 10% to 15% seen once; the top ten hold 7.8%. The TCR was taken from a man over 45 who received an inactivated influenza vaccine. Sequenced material: non-naive T cells sorted from PBMCs, taken less than 15 days before vaccination.

In DNA form, the CDR3 reads TGTGCCAGCAGCTCCCAGCGGGGGGCCTCGGGCGAGCAGTACTTC. Translating it yields CASSSQRGASGEQYF. The chain is built from TRBV7-9 and TRBJ2-7; 9 bases are shared with TRBD2. The CDR3 totals 15 residues. Trimming cost V 4 bases and J 6 bases; bases outside gene matches: 10. Germline V lookup: CDR1 SEHNR, CDR2 FQNEAQ (reference sequence).